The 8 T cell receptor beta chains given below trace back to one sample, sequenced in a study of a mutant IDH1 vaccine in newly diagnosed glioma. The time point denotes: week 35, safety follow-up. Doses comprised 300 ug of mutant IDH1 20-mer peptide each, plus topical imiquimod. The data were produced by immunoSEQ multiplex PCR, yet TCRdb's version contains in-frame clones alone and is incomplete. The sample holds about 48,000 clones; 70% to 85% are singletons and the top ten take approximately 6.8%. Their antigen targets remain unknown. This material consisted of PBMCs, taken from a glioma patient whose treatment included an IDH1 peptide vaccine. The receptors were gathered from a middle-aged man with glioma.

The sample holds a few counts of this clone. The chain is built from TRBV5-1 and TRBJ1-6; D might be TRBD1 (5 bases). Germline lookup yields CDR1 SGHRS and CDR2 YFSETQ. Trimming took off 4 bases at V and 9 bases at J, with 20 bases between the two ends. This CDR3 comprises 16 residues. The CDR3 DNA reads TGCGCCAGCAGCCTGGATAATTCGGGACGGGGTTCACCCCTCCACTTT. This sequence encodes CASSLDNSGRGSPLHF.

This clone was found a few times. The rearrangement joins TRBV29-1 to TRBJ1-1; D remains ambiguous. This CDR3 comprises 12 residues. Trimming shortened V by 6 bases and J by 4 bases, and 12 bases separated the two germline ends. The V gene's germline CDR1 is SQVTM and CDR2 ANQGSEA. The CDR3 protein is CSVPSRGTEAFF. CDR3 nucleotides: TGCAGCGTCCCGAGTCGGGGCACTGAAGCTTTCTTT. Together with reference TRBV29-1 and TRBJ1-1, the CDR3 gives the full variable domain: SAVISQKPSRDICQRGTSLTIQCQVDSQVTMMFWYRQQPGQSLTLIATANQGSEATYESGFVIDKFPISRPNLTFSTLTVSNMSPEDSSIYLCSVPSRGTEAFFGQGTRLTVV.

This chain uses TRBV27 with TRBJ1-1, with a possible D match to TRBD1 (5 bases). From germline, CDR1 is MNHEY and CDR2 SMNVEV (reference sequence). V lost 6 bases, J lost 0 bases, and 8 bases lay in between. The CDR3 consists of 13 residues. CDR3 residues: CASSGALNTEAFF. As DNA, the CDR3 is TGTGCCAGCAGCGGGGCCTTGAACACTGAAGCTTTCTTT.

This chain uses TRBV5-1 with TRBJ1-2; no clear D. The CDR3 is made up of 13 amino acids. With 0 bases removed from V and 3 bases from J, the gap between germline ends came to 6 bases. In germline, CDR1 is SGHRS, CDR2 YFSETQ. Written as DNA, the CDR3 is TGCGCCAGCAGCTTGGGGGTGGACTATGGCTACACCTTC. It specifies CASSLGVDYGYTF.

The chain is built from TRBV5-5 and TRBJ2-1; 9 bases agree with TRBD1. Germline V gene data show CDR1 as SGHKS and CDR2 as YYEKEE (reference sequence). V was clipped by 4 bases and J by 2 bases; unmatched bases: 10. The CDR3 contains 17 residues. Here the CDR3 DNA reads TGTGCCAGCAGCCCTGATGCGGACAGGGGTGCCTACAATGAGCAGTTCTTC. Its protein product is CASSPDADRGAYNEQFF.

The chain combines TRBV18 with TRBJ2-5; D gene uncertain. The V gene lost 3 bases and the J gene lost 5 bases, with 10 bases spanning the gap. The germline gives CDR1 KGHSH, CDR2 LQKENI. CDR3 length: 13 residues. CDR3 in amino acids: CASSPLESETQYF. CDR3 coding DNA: TGTGCCAGCTCACCCTTGGAGTCGGAGACCCAGTACTTC.

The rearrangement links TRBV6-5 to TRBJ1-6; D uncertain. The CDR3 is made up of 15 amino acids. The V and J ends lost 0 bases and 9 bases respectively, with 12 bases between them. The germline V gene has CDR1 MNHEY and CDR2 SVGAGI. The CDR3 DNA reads TGTGCCAGCAGTTACTCGATAACGTTCGGTTCACCCCTCCACTTT. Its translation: CASSYSITFGSPLHF.

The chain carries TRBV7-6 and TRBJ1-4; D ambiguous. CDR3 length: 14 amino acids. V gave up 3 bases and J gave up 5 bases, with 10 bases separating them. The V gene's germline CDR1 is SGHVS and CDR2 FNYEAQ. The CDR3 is CASSFQAENEKLFF. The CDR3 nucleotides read TGTGCCAGCAGCTTCCAGGCTGAGAATGAAAAACTGTTTTTT. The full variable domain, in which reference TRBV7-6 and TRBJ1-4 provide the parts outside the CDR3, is GAGVSQSPRYKVTKRGQDVALRCDPISGHVSLYWYRQALGQGPEFLTYFNYEAQQDKSGLPNDRFSAERPEGSISTLTIQRTEQRDSAMYRCASSFQAENEKLFFGSGTQLSVL.